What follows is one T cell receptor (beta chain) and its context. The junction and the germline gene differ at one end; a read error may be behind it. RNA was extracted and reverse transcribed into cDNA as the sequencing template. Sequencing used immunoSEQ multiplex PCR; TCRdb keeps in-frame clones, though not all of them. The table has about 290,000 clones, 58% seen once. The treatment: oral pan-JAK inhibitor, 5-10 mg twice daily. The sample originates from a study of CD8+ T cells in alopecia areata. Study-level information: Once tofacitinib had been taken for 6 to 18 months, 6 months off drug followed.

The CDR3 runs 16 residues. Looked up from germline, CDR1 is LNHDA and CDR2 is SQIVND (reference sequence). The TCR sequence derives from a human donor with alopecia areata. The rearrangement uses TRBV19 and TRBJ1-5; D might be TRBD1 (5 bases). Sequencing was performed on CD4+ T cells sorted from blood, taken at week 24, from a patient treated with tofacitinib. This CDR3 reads CASSPIRQNSNQPQHF. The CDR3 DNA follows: TGCGCCAGTAGCCCGATTCGACAGAATAGCAATCAGCCCCAGCATTTT. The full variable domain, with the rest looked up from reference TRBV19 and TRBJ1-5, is DGGITQSPKYLFRKEGQNVTLSCEQNLNHDAMYWYRQDPGQGLRLIYYSQIVNDFQKGDIAEGYSVSREKKESFPLTVTSAQKNPTAFYLCASSPIRQNSNQPQHFGDGTRLSIL.